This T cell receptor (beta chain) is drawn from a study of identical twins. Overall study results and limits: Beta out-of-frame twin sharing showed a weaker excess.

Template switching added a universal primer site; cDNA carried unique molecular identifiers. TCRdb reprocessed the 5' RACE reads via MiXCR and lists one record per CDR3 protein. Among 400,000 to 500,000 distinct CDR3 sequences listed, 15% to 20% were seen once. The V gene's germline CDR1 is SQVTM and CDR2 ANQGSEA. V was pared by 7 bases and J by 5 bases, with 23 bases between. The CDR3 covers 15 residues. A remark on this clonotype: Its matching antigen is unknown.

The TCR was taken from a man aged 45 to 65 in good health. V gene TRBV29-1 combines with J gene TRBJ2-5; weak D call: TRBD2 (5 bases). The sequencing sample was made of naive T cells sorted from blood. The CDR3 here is CSADPLGISGETQYF. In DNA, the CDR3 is TGCAGCGCTGACCCTCTCGGGATATCCGGGGAGACCCAGTACTTC.